These 11 T cell receptor beta chains were sequenced from one sample in a study of T cells in Graves' hyperthyroidism and ophthalmopathy. Amplification yielded TCR beta CDR3 regions, with RNA transcripts as the source. The TCR CDR3 first-round RT-PCR relied on the HTBI primer set. TCRdb re-analysed the multiplex PCR reads in MiXCR, keeping a single row per CDR3 protein. Of 380,000 or so distinct CDR3 sequences listed, about 19% are singletons. The specimen was blood. These receptors were collected from a woman under 30 with Graves' hyperthyroidism.

This clonotype came up many times. The rearrangement uses TRBV7-6 and TRBJ2-7; TRBD1 agrees at 8 bases. Germline V CDR1 and CDR2: SGHVS, FNYEAQ. J was trimmed by 1 base and V by 5 bases; bases with no gene match: 10. CDR3 length: 16 residues. In DNA, the CDR3 is TGTGCCAGCAGCCCCAACCTCAGGGGGCTATCCTACGAGCAGTACTTC. Translation: CASSPNLRGLSYEQYF.

The gene calls are TRBV5-1 and TRBJ2-5; 11 nucleotides line up with TRBD1. The CDR3 is 16 residues long. V trimming: 2 bases; J trimming: 5 bases; junction bases outside the gene matches: 8. Germline-derived CDR1 and CDR2 are SGHRS and YFSETQ. CDR3 amino acids: CASSFGTGGTRETQYF. CDR3 nucleotides: TGCGCCAGCAGCTTTGGGACAGGGGGTACTAGGGAGACCCAGTACTTC.

In its sample, this clonotype was seen many times. The chain joins TRBV6-1 to TRBJ2-5; 7 bases align to TRBD1. Losses at the gene ends were 6 bases for V and 4 bases for J; bases not matched to a gene: 5. The CDR3 is 13 residues long. CDR1 and CDR2 (germline): MNHNS, SASEGT. Here the CDR3 reads CASRRQGPETQYF. The CDR3 DNA follows: TGTGCCAGCAGGCGACAGGGACCAGAGACCCAGTACTTC.

The genes are TRBV5-4 and TRBJ1-5, with TRBD1 identical over 8 bases. Germline V gene data show CDR1 as SGHNT and CDR2 as YYREEE (reference sequence). CDR3 length equals 13 residues. V was clipped by 2 bases and J by 6 bases; unmatched bases: 1. The CDR3 DNA follows: TGTGCCAGCAGCTTCGGACAGGGTCAGCCCCAGCATTTT. Protein product: CASSFGQGQPQHF.

This clonotype occurred many times. The chain joins TRBV6-1 to TRBJ2-7, with D possibly being TRBD1 (6 bases). Per the germline V gene, CDR1 is MNHNS and CDR2 is SASEGT. The CDR3 has 11 residues. Trimming pared 4 bases from V and 7 bases from J, leaving 8 bases between. The CDR3 protein is CASSGRGEQYF. The CDR3 DNA reads TGTGCCAGCAGTGGTAGGGGGGAGCAGTACTTC.

The chain combines TRBV5-5 with TRBJ2-5; TRBD2 might be the D (6 bases). Germline V gene sequence: CDR1 SGHKS, CDR2 YYEKEE (reference sequence). Trimming took 0 bases from V and 6 from J, leaving 12 bases between them. The CDR3 consists of 14 residues. CDR3 coding DNA: TGTGCCAGCAGCTTGGATGGGGCGGGGAAGACCCAGTACTTC. Translated, it gives CASSLDGAGKTQYF.

This clonotype appeared many times. The CDR3, as DNA: TGTGCCAGCCGGACAGGGGGCCTTCAGCCCCAGCATTTT. It yields the protein CASRTGGLQPQHF. V usage is TRBV6-1 and J usage is TRBJ1-5; TRBD1 matches at 11 bases. The germline V gene has CDR1 MNHNS and CDR2 SASEGT. With V trimmed by 8 bases and J by 6 bases, 3 bases remained unmatched. CDR3 length: 13 amino acids.

This clonotype appeared many times. The chain employs TRBV16 and TRBJ2-7, with 7 positions matching TRBD1. Germline V lookup: CDR1 KGHSY, CDR2 FQNENV. CDR3 length: 15 residues. V lost 0 bases to trimming and J lost 6 bases; unmatched junction nucleotides: 8. CDR3 in DNA: TGTGCCAGCAGCCAATCAAGCAGGGGGAAGGTCGAGCAGTACTTC. Residues: CASSQSSRGKVEQYF.

This clonotype has at least ten counts. The chain links TRBV6-5 to TRBJ2-7, with D possibly matching TRBD2 (6 bases). CDR1 is MNHEY and CDR2 is SVGAGI in the germline V gene. The CDR3 contains 13 residues. V dropped 7 bases and J dropped 2 bases, with 12 bases sitting between them. The CDR3 coding sequence is TGTGCCAGCACGACTAGTACTACCTACGAGCAGTACTTC. As protein: CASTTSTTYEQYF.

This clonotype was found a few times. V is TRBV3-1 and J is TRBJ2-5; 14 bases map to TRBD2. The germline V gene encodes CDR1 LGHDT and CDR2 YNNKEL (reference sequence). The length of the CDR3 is 20 residues. Losses at the gene ends were 3 bases for V and 4 bases for J; bases not matched to a gene: 16. The CDR3 DNA follows: TGTGCCAGCAGCCATCACGCCCCATTGACTAGCGGGGGGGATGGAGAGACCCAGTACTTC. Translation gives CASSHHAPLTSGGDGETQYF.

The chain links TRBV30 to TRBJ2-2; 9 nucleotides match TRBD1. V lost 4 bases, J lost 4 bases, and 4 bases stayed unmatched. The CDR3 is made up of 14 amino acids. CDR1 and CDR2 (germline): GTSNPN, SVGIG (reference sequence). CDR3 region: CAWNRGPGTGELFF. The CDR3 DNA reads as TGTGCCTGGAACAGGGGGCCAGGCACCGGGGAGCTGTTTTTT.